The present TCR beta chain was sequenced within a study of early T cells in non-severe SARS-CoV-2 infection. About the research overall: Investigators sequenced bulk RNA drawn from unsorted whole blood, and chains remained unpaired.

CDR3 size: 13 residues. The germline V and J ends were trimmed by 5 bases and 8 bases, with 12 bases remaining between them. Study-wide results and limits: Using VDJdb, the matching emphasized anti-spike CD8 responses while missing private and CD4 specificities.

Unique molecular identifiers (one per individual cDNA molecule) were attached. TCRdb re-derived calls from the 5' RACE reads in MiXCR, one entry per CDR3 protein. The sample yields approximately 98,000 distinct CDR3 sequences, 9% to 13% seen once. This clonotype was counted a few times. The antigen remains undetermined. This clonotype originated in an adult who was a healthcare worker with PCR-confirmed SARS-CoV-2 infection or an uninfected control (not recorded which). Sequencing input: whole blood. The genes are TRBV12-3 or TRBV12-4 and TRBJ1-4, with D possibly TRBD1 on 5 matching bases. CDR3 sequence (DNA): TGTGCCAGCAGTCTCGGGGGAGGGGAAAAACTGTTTTTT. Translating it yields CASSLGGGEKLFF.